These T cell receptor beta chains were read from a single sample in a study of blood T cells in healthy people across ages. TCRdb fed the 5' RACE reads into MiXCR, producing one record per CDR3 protein. The repertoire consists of approximately 960,000 distinct CDR3 sequences, with about 27% occurring once and the leading ten covering roughly 10%. These data also featured in a second study, about T cells of mothers and their children.

Sequenced material: blood. These receptors all come from a woman aged 40 to 50 in good health. CDR3s include the opening cysteine and the closing phenylalanine or tryptophan. The D gene is left open where the match is weak. Expanded clones are given a class, and other clones once, few, many or no size at all.

d_call: TRBD1
j_call: TRBJ2-3
clone_size: -
v_call: TRBV5-1
cdr3_nt: TGCGCCAGCAGCTATGGGACAGGGCCGGGGGCAGATACGCAGTATTTT
cdr3_aa: CASSYGTGPGADTQYF

d_call: TRBD2
j_call: TRBJ2-1
clone_size: -
v_call: TRBV20-1
cdr3_nt: TGCAGTGCTAGAGACAGCGGGGGGAGGTGGAATGAGCAGTTCTTC
cdr3_aa: CSARDSGGRWNEQFF

d_call: -
j_call: TRBJ1-2
clone_size: few
v_call: TRBV29-1
cdr3_nt: TGCAGCGGGGCCACCGACAGCTATGGCTACACCTTC
cdr3_aa: CSGATDSYGYTF

d_call: TRBD1
j_call: TRBJ1-4
clone_size: -
v_call: TRBV28
cdr3_nt: TGTGCCAGCATCAGCAGGGGGCGAGTTGATGAAAAACTGTTTTTT
cdr3_aa: CASISRGRVDEKLFF

d_call: -
j_call: TRBJ1-2
clone_size: few
v_call: TRBV5-6
cdr3_nt: TGTGCCAGCAGCTTTTTTTCGTCAGGTCCAAACTATGGCTACACCTTC
cdr3_aa: CASSFFSSGPNYGYTF

d_call: -
j_call: TRBJ2-2
clone_size: few
v_call: TRBV20-1
cdr3_nt: TGCAGTGCTAGAGAGACCGGTAGACCGAACACCGGGGAGCTGTTTTTT
cdr3_aa: CSARETGRPNTGELFF

d_call: TRBD1
j_call: TRBJ2-1
clone_size: -
v_call: TRBV7-9
cdr3_nt: TGTGCCAGCAGCTTAAATCAGGGGGCTGGGTACAATGAGCAGTTCTTC
cdr3_aa: CASSLNQGAGYNEQFF

d_call: -
j_call: TRBJ2-1
clone_size: -
v_call: TRBV20-1
cdr3_nt: TGCAGTGCTAGAGATGGAGGGGGGGCCCAATCCTACGATGAGCAGTTCTTC
cdr3_aa: CSARDGGGAQSYDEQFF

d_call: TRBD1
j_call: TRBJ2-5
clone_size: -
v_call: TRBV12-3/TRBV12-4
cdr3_nt: TGTGCCAGCAGTCCAAGACAGGGGCTGGCCGAGACCCAGTACTTC
cdr3_aa: CASSPRQGLAETQYF

d_call: TRBD1
j_call: TRBJ2-7
clone_size: many
v_call: TRBV6-2/TRBV6-3
cdr3_nt: TGTGCCAGCAGTCGCCGCCGGGACAGGGCCTACGAGCAGTACTTC
cdr3_aa: CASSRRRDRAYEQYF

d_call: TRBD1
j_call: TRBJ1-1
clone_size: few
v_call: TRBV10-3
cdr3_nt: TGTGCCATCAGCAAGGCGACAGGGCCTTTAGGTGAAGCTTTCTTT
cdr3_aa: CAISKATGPLGEAFF

d_call: TRBD1
j_call: TRBJ1-1
clone_size: few
v_call: TRBV29-1
cdr3_nt: TGCAGCATACCCACCGACAGGGGGAACACTGAAGCTTTCTTT
cdr3_aa: CSIPTDRGNTEAFF

d_call: TRBD2
j_call: TRBJ2-5
clone_size: few
v_call: TRBV11-2
cdr3_nt: TGTGCCAGCAGCTTAGAAGGCGGGGGGGGTACGAGGACCCAGTACTTC
cdr3_aa: CASSLEGGGGTRTQYF

d_call: TRBD1
j_call: TRBJ1-1
clone_size: -
v_call: TRBV29-1
cdr3_nt: TGCAGCGTTGACCCCGGGACAGGGGGCAGCGGCACTGAAGCTTTCTTT
cdr3_aa: CSVDPGTGGSGTEAFF

d_call: -
j_call: TRBJ2-3
clone_size: few
v_call: TRBV6-5
cdr3_nt: TGTGCCAGCAGCCGTCCCTTGGGTTCTAGCACGGATACGCAGTATTTT
cdr3_aa: CASSRPLGSSTDTQYF

d_call: TRBD2
j_call: TRBJ2-5
clone_size: few
v_call: TRBV4-2
cdr3_nt: TGTGCCAGCAGCCCTAGCGGGGGCCTCCAAGAGACCCAGTACTTC
cdr3_aa: CASSPSGGLQETQYF

d_call: TRBD1
j_call: TRBJ2-7
clone_size: -
v_call: TRBV19
cdr3_nt: TGTGCCAGTAGCCCCCCCGGGACAGAGCTCTACGAGCAGTACTTC
cdr3_aa: CASSPPGTELYEQYF

d_call: -
j_call: TRBJ2-7
clone_size: few
v_call: TRBV10-3
cdr3_nt: TGTGCCATCAGGGAGTGGGGGAGCTCCTACGAGCAGTACTTC
cdr3_aa: CAIREWGSSYEQYF

d_call: -
j_call: TRBJ2-7
clone_size: -
v_call: TRBV3-1
cdr3_nt: TGTGCCAGCAGCCAAGATCAGGCGGCAGTGAGGAGCTCCTACGAGCAGTACTTC
cdr3_aa: CASSQDQAAVRSSYEQYF

d_call: TRBD1
j_call: TRBJ1-2
clone_size: -
v_call: TRBV28
cdr3_nt: TGTGCCAGCAGTTTGGGGACAGGGACCCATGGAGAGGTCTACACCTTC
cdr3_aa: CASSLGTGTHGEVYTF

d_call: -
j_call: TRBJ1-1
clone_size: few
v_call: TRBV5-1
cdr3_nt: TGCGCCAGCAGCTTGGCCGCGGACTATGAAGCTTTCTTT
cdr3_aa: CASSLAADYEAFF

d_call: -
j_call: TRBJ1-2
clone_size: many
v_call: TRBV3-1
cdr3_nt: TGTGCCAGCAGCCAAGGGGGGGCGTATGGCTACACCTTC
cdr3_aa: CASSQGGAYGYTF

d_call: TRBD2
j_call: TRBJ2-7
clone_size: many
v_call: TRBV10-3
cdr3_nt: TGTGCCATCAGTGAGTCTAGCGGGGGAGCTGGCCGCTACGAGCAGTACTTC
cdr3_aa: CAISESSGGAGRYEQYF

d_call: -
j_call: TRBJ1-3
clone_size: -
v_call: TRBV28
cdr3_nt: TGTGCCAGCAACACCCCCGACAGAATCTCTGGAAACACCATATATTTT
cdr3_aa: CASNTPDRISGNTIYF

d_call: -
j_call: TRBJ2-5
clone_size: many
v_call: TRBV5-5
cdr3_nt: TGTGCCAGCAGCCGGGACGGGGCACAAGAGACCCAGTACTTC
cdr3_aa: CASSRDGAQETQYF

d_call: TRBD1
j_call: TRBJ2-1
clone_size: -
v_call: TRBV12-3/TRBV12-4
cdr3_nt: TGTACCAGCAGTTTTCAGACAGGGTTCCAAGAGACCCAGTTCTTC
cdr3_aa: CTSSFQTGFQETQFF

d_call: -
j_call: TRBJ2-3
clone_size: -
v_call: TRBV7-2
cdr3_nt: TGTGCCAGCAGCTTATTTACAAATACGCAGTATTTT
cdr3_aa: CASSLFTNTQYF

d_call: TRBD1
j_call: TRBJ1-5
clone_size: -
v_call: TRBV6-4
cdr3_nt: TGTGCCAGCAGCCTGACAGGGTATAGCAATCCGCCCCAGCATTTT
cdr3_aa: CASSLTGYSNPPQHF

d_call: TRBD2
j_call: TRBJ2-5
clone_size: -
v_call: TRBV20-1
cdr3_nt: TGCAGTGCTAGTGGCGGGGGGGCCAAGGAGACCCAGTACTTC
cdr3_aa: CSASGGGAKETQYF

d_call: -
j_call: TRBJ2-5
clone_size: few
v_call: TRBV3-1
cdr3_nt: TGTGCCAGCAGCCAGACAGGGAGGGGGGAAGAGACCCAGTACTTC
cdr3_aa: CASSQTGRGEETQYF

d_call: -
j_call: TRBJ2-3
clone_size: few
v_call: TRBV4-1
cdr3_nt: TGCGCCAGCAGCCGCGTGTGGGGTATAGCAGATACGCAGTATTTT
cdr3_aa: CASSRVWGIADTQYF

d_call: TRBD1
j_call: TRBJ1-5
clone_size: -
v_call: TRBV2
cdr3_nt: TGTGCCAGCAGAGGGGACAGCCGGAGGCAGCCCCAGCATTTT
cdr3_aa: CASRGDSRRQPQHF

d_call: -
j_call: TRBJ2-1
clone_size: -
v_call: TRBV28
cdr3_nt: TGTGCCAGCAGAGGGAGAGGAGGCTACAATGAGCAGTTCTTC
cdr3_aa: CASRGRGGYNEQFF

d_call: TRBD1
j_call: TRBJ2-5
clone_size: -
v_call: TRBV5-5
cdr3_nt: TGTGCCAGCAGCTTGTTAGGGGGCCCCCAAGAGACCCAGTACTTC
cdr3_aa: CASSLLGGPQETQYF

d_call: -
j_call: TRBJ1-2
clone_size: few
v_call: TRBV5-1
cdr3_nt: TGCGCCAGCAGCTTGGACGGACAGTTTAACTATGGCTACACCTTC
cdr3_aa: CASSLDGQFNYGYTF

d_call: -
j_call: TRBJ2-3
clone_size: many
v_call: TRBV27
cdr3_nt: TGTGCCAGCAGCAGACCTTCCACTGGGGTCTGGAGAACAGATACGCAGTATTTT
cdr3_aa: CASSRPSTGVWRTDTQYF

d_call: TRBD1
j_call: TRBJ2-5
clone_size: -
v_call: TRBV13
cdr3_nt: TGTGCCAGCAGAGATCAGGGGGCTTACCAAGAGGCCCAGTACTTC
cdr3_aa: CASRDQGAYQEAQYF

d_call: TRBD1
j_call: TRBJ1-5
clone_size: few
v_call: TRBV20-1
cdr3_nt: TGCAGTGCTAGACAGGGGGCCTCCCAGCCCCAGCATTTT
cdr3_aa: CSARQGASQPQHF

d_call: TRBD1
j_call: TRBJ2-1
clone_size: -
v_call: TRBV5-1
cdr3_nt: TGCGCCTCATCACCCCCCAACAGGGGAGACAATGAGCAGTTCTTC
cdr3_aa: CASSPPNRGDNEQFF

d_call: TRBD2
j_call: TRBJ2-3
clone_size: -
v_call: TRBV12-3/TRBV12-4
cdr3_nt: TGTGCCAGCAGAGGGACTAGCGGGGCTGATACGCAGTATTTT
cdr3_aa: CASRGTSGADTQYF

d_call: -
j_call: TRBJ2-5
clone_size: few
v_call: TRBV20-1
cdr3_nt: TGCAGTGCTAGTCCCCCGGAAGGTTTGGGAGAGACCCAGTACTTC
cdr3_aa: CSASPPEGLGETQYF

d_call: TRBD2
j_call: TRBJ2-6
clone_size: few
v_call: TRBV20-1
cdr3_nt: TGCAGTGCTAGAGATCAAGCGGGGGGGCTTGGGGCCAACGTCCTGACTTTC
cdr3_aa: CSARDQAGGLGANVLTF

d_call: -
j_call: TRBJ2-5
clone_size: many
v_call: TRBV4-1
cdr3_nt: TGCGCCAGCAGCCAAGTGGCTGCTCAGGAGACCCAGTACTTC
cdr3_aa: CASSQVAAQETQYF

d_call: -
j_call: TRBJ2-3
clone_size: -
v_call: TRBV20-1
cdr3_nt: TGCAGTGCCCACCGGACAGCGGATACGCAGTATTTT
cdr3_aa: CSAHRTADTQYF

d_call: TRBD2
j_call: TRBJ2-1
clone_size: -
v_call: TRBV24-1
cdr3_nt: TGTGCCACCAGTGGTTCGCAGCGGGGGTCCCTCTACAATGAGCAGTTCTTC
cdr3_aa: CATSGSQRGSLYNEQFF

d_call: -
j_call: TRBJ1-2
clone_size: many
v_call: TRBV6-1
cdr3_nt: TGTGCCAGCAGTGAAGCAGAAAACTATGGCTACACCTTC
cdr3_aa: CASSEAENYGYTF

d_call: -
j_call: TRBJ1-5
clone_size: few
v_call: TRBV12-3/TRBV12-4
cdr3_nt: TGTGCCAGCAGCCAAGGCCGGGGAGATCAGCCCCAGCATTTT
cdr3_aa: CASSQGRGDQPQHF

d_call: -
j_call: TRBJ1-1
clone_size: -
v_call: TRBV7-8
cdr3_nt: TGTGCCAGCGGACATGGGGTGAACACTGAAGCTTTCTTT
cdr3_aa: CASGHGVNTEAFF

d_call: -
j_call: TRBJ1-2
clone_size: many
v_call: TRBV19
cdr3_nt: TGTGCCAGTAGTACCACCAGCCCGGGGGGCTACACCTTC
cdr3_aa: CASSTTSPGGYTF

d_call: TRBD1
j_call: TRBJ1-5
clone_size: many
v_call: TRBV9
cdr3_nt: TGTGCCAGCAGCGCGACAGGGGGCAATCAGCCCCAGCATTTT
cdr3_aa: CASSATGGNQPQHF

d_call: -
j_call: TRBJ2-7
clone_size: -
v_call: TRBV20-1
cdr3_nt: TGCAGTGCTAGATCCTGGCGTATGAAATCCTACGAGCAGTACTTC
cdr3_aa: CSARSWRMKSYEQYF

d_call: TRBD2
j_call: TRBJ2-3
clone_size: few
v_call: TRBV12-3/TRBV12-4
cdr3_nt: TGTGCCAGCAGACGACTAGCGGGGCCCTCAGATACGCAGTATTTT
cdr3_aa: CASRRLAGPSDTQYF

d_call: TRBD1
j_call: TRBJ2-7
clone_size: -
v_call: TRBV7-2
cdr3_nt: TGTGCCAACAGCGACCCGGGACAGGGTCCCTACGAGCAGTACTTC
cdr3_aa: CANSDPGQGPYEQYF

d_call: -
j_call: TRBJ2-1
clone_size: many
v_call: TRBV5-1
cdr3_nt: TGCGCCAGCAGCTTGGGGGAGAAGGGGTACAACAATGAGCAGTTCTTC
cdr3_aa: CASSLGEKGYNNEQFF

d_call: TRBD1
j_call: TRBJ1-2
clone_size: many
v_call: TRBV20-1
cdr3_nt: TGCAGTGCTCCCGGGACAGGCGACTCCCAAAACTATGGCTACACCTTC
cdr3_aa: CSAPGTGDSQNYGYTF